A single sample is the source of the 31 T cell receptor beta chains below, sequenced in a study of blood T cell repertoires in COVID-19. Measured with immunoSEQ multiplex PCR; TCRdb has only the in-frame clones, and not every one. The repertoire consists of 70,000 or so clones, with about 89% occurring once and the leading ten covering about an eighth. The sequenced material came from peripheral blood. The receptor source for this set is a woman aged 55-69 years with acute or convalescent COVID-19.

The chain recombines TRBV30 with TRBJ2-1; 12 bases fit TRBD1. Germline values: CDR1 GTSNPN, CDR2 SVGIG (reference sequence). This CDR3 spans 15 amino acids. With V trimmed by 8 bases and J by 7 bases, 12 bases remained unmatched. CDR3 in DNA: TGTGCCGGAAGACACCGGGGACAGGGGGCTAATGAGCAGTTCTTC. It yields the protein CAGRHRGQGANEQFF. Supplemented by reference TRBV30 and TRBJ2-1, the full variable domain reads SQTIHQWPATLVQPVGSPLSLECTVEGTSNPNLYWYRQAAGRGLQLLFYSVGIGQISSEVPQNLSASRPQDRQFILSSKKLLLSDSGFYLCAGRHRGQGANEQFFGPGTRLTVL.

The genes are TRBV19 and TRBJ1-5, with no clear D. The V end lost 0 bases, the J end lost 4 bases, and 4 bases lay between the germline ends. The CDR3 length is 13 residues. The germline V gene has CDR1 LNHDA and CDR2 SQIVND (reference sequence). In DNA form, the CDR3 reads TGTGCCAGTAGTATAGATCCGAATCAGCCCCAGCATTTT. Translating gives CASSIDPNQPQHF. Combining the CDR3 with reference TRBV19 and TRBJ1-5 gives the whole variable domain DGGITQSPKYLFRKEGQNVTLSCEQNLNHDAMYWYRQDPGQGLRLIYYSQIVNDFQKGDIAEGYSVSREKKESFPLTVTSAQKNPTAFYLCASSIDPNQPQHFGDGTRLSIL.

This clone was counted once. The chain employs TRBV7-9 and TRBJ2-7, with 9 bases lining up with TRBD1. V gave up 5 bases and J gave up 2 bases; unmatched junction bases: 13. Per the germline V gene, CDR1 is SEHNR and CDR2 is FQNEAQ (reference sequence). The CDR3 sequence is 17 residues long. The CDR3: CASSGRVGTGPAYEQYF. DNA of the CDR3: TGTGCCAGCAGCGGACGGGTGGGGACAGGGCCCGCCTACGAGCAGTACTTC.

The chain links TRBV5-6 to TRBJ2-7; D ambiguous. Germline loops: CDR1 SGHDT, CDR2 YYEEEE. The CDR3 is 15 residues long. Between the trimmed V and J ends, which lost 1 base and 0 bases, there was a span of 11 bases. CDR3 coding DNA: TGTGCCAGCAGCTTGTTGACGGGTTTCTCCTACGAGCAGTACTTC. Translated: CASSLLTGFSYEQYF.

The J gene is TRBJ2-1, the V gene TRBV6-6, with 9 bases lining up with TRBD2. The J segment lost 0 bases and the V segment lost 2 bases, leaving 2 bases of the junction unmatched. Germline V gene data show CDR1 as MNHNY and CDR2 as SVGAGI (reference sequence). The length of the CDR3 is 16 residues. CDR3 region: CASSYQRGDSYNEQFF. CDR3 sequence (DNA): TGTGCCAGCAGTTACCAGCGGGGGGACTCCTACAATGAGCAGTTCTTC.

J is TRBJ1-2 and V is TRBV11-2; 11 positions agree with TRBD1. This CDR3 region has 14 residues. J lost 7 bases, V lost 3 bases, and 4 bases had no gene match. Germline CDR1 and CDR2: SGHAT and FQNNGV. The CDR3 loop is CASSFGQGASGYTF. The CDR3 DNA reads TGTGCCAGCAGCTTTGGACAGGGGGCGAGTGGCTACACCTTC.

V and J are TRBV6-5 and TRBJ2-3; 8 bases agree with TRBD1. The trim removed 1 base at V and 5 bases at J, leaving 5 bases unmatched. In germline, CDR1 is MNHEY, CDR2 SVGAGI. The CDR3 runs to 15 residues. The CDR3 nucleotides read TGTGCCAGCAGTTACTACCAGGGGGCAGGAGATACGCAGTATTTT. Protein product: CASSYYQGAGDTQYF.

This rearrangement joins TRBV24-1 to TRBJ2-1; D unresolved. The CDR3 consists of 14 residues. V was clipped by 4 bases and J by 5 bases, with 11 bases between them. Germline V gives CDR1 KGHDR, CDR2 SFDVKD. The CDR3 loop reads CATSDPYRNNEQFF. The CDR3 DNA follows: TGTGCCACCAGTGACCCTTACAGAAACAATGAGCAGTTCTTC.

CDR3: CASSEGSGGLTYNEQFF. In DNA, the CDR3 is TGTGCCAGCAGTGAAGGTAGCGGGGGGCTAACCTACAATGAGCAGTTCTTC. The rearrangement uses TRBV6-1 and TRBJ2-1; TRBD2 matches 10 bases. The V segment lost 1 base and the J segment 2 bases; nucleotides outside the gene matches: 5. From germline, CDR1 is MNHNS and CDR2 SASEGT. The CDR3 length is 17 residues.

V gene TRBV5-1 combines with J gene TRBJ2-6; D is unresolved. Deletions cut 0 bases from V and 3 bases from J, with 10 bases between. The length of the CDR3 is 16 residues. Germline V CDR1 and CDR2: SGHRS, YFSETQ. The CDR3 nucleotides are TGCGCCAGCAGCTTGGGGCGGATTGGTGGGGCCAACGTCCTGACTTTC. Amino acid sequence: CASSLGRIGGANVLTF.

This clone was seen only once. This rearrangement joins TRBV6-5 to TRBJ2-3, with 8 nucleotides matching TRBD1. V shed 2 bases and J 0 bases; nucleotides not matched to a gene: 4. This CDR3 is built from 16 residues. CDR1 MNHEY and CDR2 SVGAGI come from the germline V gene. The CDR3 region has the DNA TGTGCCAGCAGTTACAATGGACAGGGTAGCACAGATACGCAGTATTTT. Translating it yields CASSYNGQGSTDTQYF.

The CDR3 sequence is CASCPWGTGFSYEQYF. The DNA for the CDR3 is TGTGCCAGCTGCCCGTGGGGGACAGGATTTTCCTACGAGCAGTACTTC. V and J are TRBV5-6 and TRBJ2-7, with 8 bases fitting TRBD1. V shed 7 bases and J 1 base; nucleotides not matched to a gene: 13. Germline V CDR1 and CDR2: SGHDT, YYEEEE. The CDR3 contains 16 residues.

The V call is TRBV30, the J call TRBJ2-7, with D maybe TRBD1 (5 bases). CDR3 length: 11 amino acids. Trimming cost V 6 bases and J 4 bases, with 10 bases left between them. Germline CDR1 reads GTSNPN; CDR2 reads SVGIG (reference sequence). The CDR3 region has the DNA TGTGCCTGCAAGACAGCTTACGAGCAGTACTTC. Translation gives CACKTAYEQYF.

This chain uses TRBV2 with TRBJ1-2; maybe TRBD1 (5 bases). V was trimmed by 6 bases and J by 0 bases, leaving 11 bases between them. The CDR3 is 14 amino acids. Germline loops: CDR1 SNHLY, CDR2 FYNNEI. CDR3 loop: CASRAGRPNYGYTF. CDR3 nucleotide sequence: TGTGCCAGCAGGGCAGGGCGACCTAACTATGGCTACACCTTC.

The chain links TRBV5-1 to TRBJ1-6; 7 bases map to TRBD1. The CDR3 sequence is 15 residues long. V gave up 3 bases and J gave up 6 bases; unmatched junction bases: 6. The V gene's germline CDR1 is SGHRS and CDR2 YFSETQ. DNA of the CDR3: TGCGCCAGCAGCTGGGACAGCCATGCTAATTCACCCCTCCACTTT. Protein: CASSWDSHANSPLHF.

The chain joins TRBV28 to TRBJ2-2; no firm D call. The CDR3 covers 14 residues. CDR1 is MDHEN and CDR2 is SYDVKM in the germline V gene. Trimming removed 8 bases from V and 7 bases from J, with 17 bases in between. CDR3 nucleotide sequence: TGTGCCAGCTGCCCGTGGGCCGAAGTCGGGGAGCTGTTTTTT. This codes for CASCPWAEVGELFF.

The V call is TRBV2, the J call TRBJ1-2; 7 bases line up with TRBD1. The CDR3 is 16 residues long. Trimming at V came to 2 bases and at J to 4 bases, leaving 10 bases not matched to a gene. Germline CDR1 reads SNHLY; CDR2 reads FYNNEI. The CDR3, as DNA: TGTGCCAGCAGTGAACAGGGGGAAATTAATGCCTATGGCTACACCTTC. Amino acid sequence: CASSEQGEINAYGYTF.

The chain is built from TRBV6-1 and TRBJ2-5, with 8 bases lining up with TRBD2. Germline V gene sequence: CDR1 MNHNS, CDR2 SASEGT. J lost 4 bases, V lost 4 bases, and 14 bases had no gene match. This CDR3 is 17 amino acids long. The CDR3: CASSVLAGGKVRETQYF. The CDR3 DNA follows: TGTGCCAGCAGTGTCCTGGCGGGGGGCAAAGTTAGAGAGACCCAGTACTTC.

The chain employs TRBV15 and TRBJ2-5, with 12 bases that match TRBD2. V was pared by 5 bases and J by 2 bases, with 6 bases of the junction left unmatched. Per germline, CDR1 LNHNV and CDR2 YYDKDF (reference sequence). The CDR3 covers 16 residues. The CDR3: CATSPRLAGEQETQYF. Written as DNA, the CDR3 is TGTGCCACCAGCCCTCGACTAGCGGGGGAGCAAGAGACCCAGTACTTC.

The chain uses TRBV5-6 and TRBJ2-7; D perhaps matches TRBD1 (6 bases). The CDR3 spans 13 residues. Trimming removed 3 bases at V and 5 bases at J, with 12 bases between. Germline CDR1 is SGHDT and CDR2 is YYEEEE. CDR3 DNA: TGTGCCAGCAGCTACCAGGGGCGGAACGAGCAGTACTTC. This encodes CASSYQGRNEQYF.

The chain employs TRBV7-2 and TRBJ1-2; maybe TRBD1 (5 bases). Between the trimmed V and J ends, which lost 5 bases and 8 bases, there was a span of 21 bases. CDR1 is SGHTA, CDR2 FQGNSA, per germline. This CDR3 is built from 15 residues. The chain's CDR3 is CASSPRTTVTRGYTF. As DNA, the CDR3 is TGTGCCAGCAGCCCCCGGACAACAGTTACGAGAGGCTACACCTTC.

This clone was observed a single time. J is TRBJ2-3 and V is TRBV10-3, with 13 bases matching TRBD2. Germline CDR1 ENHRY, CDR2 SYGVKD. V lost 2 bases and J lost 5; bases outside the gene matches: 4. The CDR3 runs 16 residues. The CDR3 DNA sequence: TGTGCCATCAGTGAGCTCGGACTAGCGGGGGAAGATACGCAGTATTTT. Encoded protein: CAISELGLAGEDTQYF.

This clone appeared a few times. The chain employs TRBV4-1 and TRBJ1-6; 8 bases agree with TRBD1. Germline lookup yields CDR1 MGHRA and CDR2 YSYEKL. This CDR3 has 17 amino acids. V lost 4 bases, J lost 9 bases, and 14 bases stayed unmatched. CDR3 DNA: TGCGCCAGCAGCCCTAGGACAGGGCCAACCCAGGGTTCACCCCTCCACTTT. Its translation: CASSPRTGPTQGSPLHF.

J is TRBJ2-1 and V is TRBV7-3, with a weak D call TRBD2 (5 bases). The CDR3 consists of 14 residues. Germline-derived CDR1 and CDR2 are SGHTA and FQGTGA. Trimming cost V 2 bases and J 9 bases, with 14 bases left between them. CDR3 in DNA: TGTGCCAGCAGCTTAGACTGGCTAGCAGGTGAGCAGTTCTTC. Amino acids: CASSLDWLAGEQFF.

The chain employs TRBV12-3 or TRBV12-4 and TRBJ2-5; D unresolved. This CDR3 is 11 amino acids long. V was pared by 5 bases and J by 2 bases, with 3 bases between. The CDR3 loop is CASSIQETQYF. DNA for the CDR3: TGTGCCAGCAGTATACAAGAGACCCAGTACTTC.

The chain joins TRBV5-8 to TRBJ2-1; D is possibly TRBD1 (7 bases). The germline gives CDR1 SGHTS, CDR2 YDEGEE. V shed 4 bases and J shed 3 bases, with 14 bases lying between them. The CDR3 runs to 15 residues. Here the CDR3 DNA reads TGTGCCAGCAGCCCGGAGGGGACAGACTACAATGAGCAGTTCTTC. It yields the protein CASSPEGTDYNEQFF.

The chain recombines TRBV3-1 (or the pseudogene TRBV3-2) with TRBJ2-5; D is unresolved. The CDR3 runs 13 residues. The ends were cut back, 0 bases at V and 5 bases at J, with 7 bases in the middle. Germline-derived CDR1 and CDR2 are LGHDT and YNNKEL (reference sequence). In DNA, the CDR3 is TGTGCCAGCAGCCAAGATTGGCAGGAGACCCAGTACTTC. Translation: CASSQDWQETQYF.

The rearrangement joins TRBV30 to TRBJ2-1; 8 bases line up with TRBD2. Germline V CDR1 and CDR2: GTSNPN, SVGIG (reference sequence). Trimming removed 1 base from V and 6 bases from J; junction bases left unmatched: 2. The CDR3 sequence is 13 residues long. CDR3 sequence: CAWSGLAGNEQFF. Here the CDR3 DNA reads TGTGCCTGGAGTGGGCTAGCGGGCAATGAGCAGTTCTTC.

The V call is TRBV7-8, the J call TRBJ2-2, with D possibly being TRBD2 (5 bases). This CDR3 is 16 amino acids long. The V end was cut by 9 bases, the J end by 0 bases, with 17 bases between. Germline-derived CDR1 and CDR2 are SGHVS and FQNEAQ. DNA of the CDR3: TGTGCCAGTAGCAAGAGGGAAGCTTCGAACACCGGGGAGCTGTTTTTT. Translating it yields CASSKREASNTGELFF. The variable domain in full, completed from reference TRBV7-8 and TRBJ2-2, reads GAGVSQSPRYKVAKRGQDVALRCDPISGHVSLFWYQQALGQGPEFLTYFQNEAQLDKSGLPSDRFFAERPEGSVSTLKIQRTQQEDSAVYLCASSKREASNTGELFFGEGSRLTVL.

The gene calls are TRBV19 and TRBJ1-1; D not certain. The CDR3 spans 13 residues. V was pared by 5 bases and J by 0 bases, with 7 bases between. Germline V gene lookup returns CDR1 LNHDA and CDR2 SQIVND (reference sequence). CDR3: CASSSTMNTEAFF. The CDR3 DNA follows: TGTGCCAGTAGTTCGACAATGAACACTGAAGCTTTCTTT.

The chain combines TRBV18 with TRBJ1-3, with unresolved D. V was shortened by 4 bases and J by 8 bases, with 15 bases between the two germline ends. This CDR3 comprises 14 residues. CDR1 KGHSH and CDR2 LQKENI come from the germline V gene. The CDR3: CASSLSSREDTIYF. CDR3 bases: TGTGCCAGCTCACTCTCGTCGAGGGAAGACACCATATATTTT. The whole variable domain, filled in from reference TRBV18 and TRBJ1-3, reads NAGVMQNPRHLVRRRGQEARLRCSPMKGHSHVYWYRQLPEEGLKFMVYLQKENIIDESGMPKERFSAEFPKEGPSILRIQQVVRGDSAAYFCASSLSSREDTIYFGEGSWLTVV.